The rows below give T cell receptor beta chains drawn from one sample of a study of cytomegalovirus exposure and HLA in healthy donors. Produced via immunoSEQ multiplex PCR; TCRdb's table is partial and in-frame only. The data show 120,000 to 150,000 clones, around 75% seen once. The specimen was PBMCs. All receptors derive from a woman in her twenties or thirties in good health and CMV-seronegative. CDR3s include the opening cysteine and the closing phenylalanine or tryptophan. A D gene is named only where the DNA matches it firmly. Only part of the rows carry a size: once, few, many, or a class if the clone is expanded.

abundance	d_gene	j_gene	v_gene	CDR3nt	CDR3aa
NA	TRBD1	TRBJ2-3	TRBV7-2	TGTGCCAGCAGCCCGGACAGGGAGGATACGCAGTATTTT	CASSPDREDTQYF
NA	NA	TRBJ2-6	TRBV2	TGTGCCGGCCGGGCTGGGGCCAACGTCCTGACTTTC	CAGRAGANVLTF
NA	NA	TRBJ2-7	TRBV7-9	TGTGCCAGCAGCTTCGGGAGTCCCTCCTACGAGCAGTACTTC	CASSFGSPSYEQYF
NA	TRBD2	TRBJ2-1	TRBV6-4	TGTGCCAGCAGTGACGACCTAGCGGGGTACAATGAGCAGTTCTTC	CASSDDLAGYNEQFF
NA	NA	TRBJ2-3	TRBV21-1	TGTGCCAGCAGCAAACTCAGCGGGGGAGGCACAGATACGCAGTATTTT	CASSKLSGGGTDTQYF
NA	NA	TRBJ2-5	TRBV13	TGTGCCAGCAGCCCGGGGACTGGCGGAGGGGAGACCCAGTACTTC	CASSPGTGGGETQYF
NA	TRBD2	TRBJ2-7	TRBV7-8	TGTGCCAGCAGCTTAGTTTGGCGGGGGGCCCGCCGAGGCCACGAGCAGTACTTC	CASSLVWRGARRGHEQYF
NA	NA	TRBJ2-7	TRBV2	TGTGCCAGCAGTGGACTCTTCGGGGCCTACGAGCAGTACTTC	CASSGLFGAYEQYF
NA	NA	TRBJ1-1	TRBV14	TGTGCCAGCAGCCATGGGAGACGGTCGATGAACACTGAAGCTTTCTTT	CASSHGRRSMNTEAFF
few	NA	TRBJ2-7	TRBV27	TGTGCCAGCGGTAGTATATGGGAGTACTCCTACGAGCAGTACTTC	CASGSIWEYSYEQYF
NA	TRBD2	TRBJ2-3	TRBV7-9	TGTGCCAGCAGCTTAAACAGCGGGGGCATGGATACGCAGTATTTT	CASSLNSGGMDTQYF
NA	TRBD1	TRBJ2-7	TRBV6-1	TGTGCCAGCAGTGAAATGGCCCCCGGGACAGGGTTTGACGAGCAGTACTTC	CASSEMAPGTGFDEQYF
NA	TRBD2	TRBJ2-2	TRBV7-6	TGTGCCAGCAGCTCTATGCGGCGGGGGACCGGGGAGCTGTTTTTT	CASSSMRRGTGELFF
NA	TRBD1	TRBJ1-1	TRBV5-5	TGTGCCAGCACGACCTCCGGGACAGCGAACACTGAAGCTTTCTTT	CASTTSGTANTEAFF
NA	NA	TRBJ2-1	TRBV29-1	TGCAGCGGGACAGCCCTCACCTACAATGAGCAGTTCTTC	CSGTALTYNEQFF
NA	NA	TRBJ1-6	TRBV19	TGTGCCAGTAGTACAGGCTATTTCCATAATTCACCCCTCCACTTT	CASSTGYFHNSPLHF
NA	TRBD2	TRBJ2-1	TRBV7-3	TGTGCCAGCAGCTTAATAGGTGGGGCGGGGGGCCTCTACAATGAGCAGTTCTTC	CASSLIGGAGGLYNEQFF
once	TRBD2	TRBJ2-1	TRBV7-8	TGTGCCAGCAGCCTTATGGGGGGGGAAAATGAGCAGTTCTTC	CASSLMGGENEQFF
NA	NA	TRBJ2-3	TRBV9	TGTGCCAGCAGCGTAGCTGGCAGGGCAACCACAGATACGCAGTATTTT	CASSVAGRATTDTQYF
NA	TRBD2	TRBJ2-1	TRBV10-2	TGCGCCAGCCAGCGGGAGAGTACACGCGATGAGCAGTTCTTC	CASQRESTRDEQFF
once	TRBD2	TRBJ2-5	TRBV18	TGTGCCAGCTCACCATTGTCGGGACTAACCCAAGAGACCCAGTACTTC	CASSPLSGLTQETQYF
NA	NA	TRBJ2-5	TRBV7-2	TGTGCCAGCAGCTTAAACAGCGGGGAGACCCAGTACTTC	CASSLNSGETQYF
NA	NA	TRBJ2-1	TRBV7-8	TGTGCCAGCAGCTTACGTGGGGGCGGGTCTGAGCAGTTCTTC	CASSLRGGGSEQFF
NA	TRBD2	TRBJ2-1	TRBV7-2	TGTGCCAGCAGCTTATTTGGGAGGGCAAATGAGCAGTTCTTC	CASSLFGRANEQFF
NA	NA	TRBJ2-1	TRBV2	TGTGCCAGCAGTGCATTCAGCTCCTACAATGAGCAGTTCTTC	CASSAFSSYNEQFF
NA	NA	TRBJ2-5	TRBV4-3	TGCGCCAGCAGCCAAGACCGGGAGACCCAGTACTTC	CASSQDRETQYF
NA	TRBD1	TRBJ2-7	TRBV11-2	TGTGCCAGCAGCTATGACAGGGGCTTCTACGAGCAGTACTTC	CASSYDRGFYEQYF
few	NA	TRBJ2-2	TRBV6-5	TGTGCCAGCAGTTACTCTAAGGCTAGCCCGGAGCTGTTTTTT	CASSYSKASPELFF
NA	TRBD1	TRBJ2-7	TRBV7-2	TGTGCCAGCAGCTGGGACAGGGGAGCAGGAGAGCAGTACTTC	CASSWDRGAGEQYF
few	TRBD2	TRBJ2-1	TRBV5-6	TGTGCCAGCAGTGAAGCGGGGGGGAAGCAGTTCTTC	CASSEAGGKQFF
few	NA	TRBJ1-1	TRBV4-1	TGCGCCAGCAGCCAAGGCCGCGCGGGCACTGAAGCTTTCTTT	CASSQGRAGTEAFF
NA	TRBD1	TRBJ1-2	TRBV29-1	TGCAGCGTTGAATGGACAGGGGTGTGGGGCTACACCTTC	CSVEWTGVWGYTF
once	NA	TRBJ2-7	TRBV19	TGTGCCAGTAGTATTGGAGGGCCCCCCGGCTACGAGCAGTACTTC	CASSIGGPPGYEQYF
few	NA	TRBJ2-7	TRBV2	TGTGCCAGCAGTGGGACTTCCAGCTCCTACGAGCAGTACTTC	CASSGTSSSYEQYF
NA	TRBD1	TRBJ2-7	TRBV10-3	TGTGCCATCATGATTGACAGGGGGAGGGAGCAGTACTTC	CAIMIDRGREQYF
once	NA	TRBJ1-3	TRBV5-5	TGTGCCAGCAGCTTGGTTTCATCGAAGCCTGGAAACACCATATATTTT	CASSLVSSKPGNTIYF
NA	TRBD2	TRBJ2-1	TRBV28	TGTGCCAGCAGTTCCCCAGCGGGAGGGTTAAATGAGCAGTTCTTC	CASSSPAGGLNEQFF
NA	NA	TRBJ2-5	TRBV5-1	TGCGCCAGCAGCTTGATGACAGACCCGGAGACCCAGTACTTC	CASSLMTDPETQYF
NA	TRBD2	TRBJ2-2	TRBV9	TGTGCCAGCAGCCCCCGGACTAGCGGGGGGATCACCGGGGAGCTGTTTTTT	CASSPRTSGGITGELFF
NA	NA	TRBJ2-7	TRBV5-5	TGTGCCAGCTCTCCGGGACAACCCTACGAGCAGTACTTC	CASSPGQPYEQYF
NA	TRBD2	TRBJ2-5	TRBV7-9	TGTGCCAGCAGCTCCAGCCCCGGGGCGGGGGGGCGAGAGACCCAGTACTTC	CASSSSPGAGGRETQYF
NA	NA	TRBJ1-2	TRBV6-5	TGTGCCAGCAGTTACGGCGCCGGGGGAAACTATGGCTACACCTTC	CASSYGAGGNYGYTF
NA	NA	TRBJ1-5	TRBV7-9	TGTGCCAGCAGCTTGGAGCAGGGCGGTCAGCCCCAGCATTTT	CASSLEQGGQPQHF
NA	NA	TRBJ1-1	TRBV28	TGTGCCGCCGAGGGATACACTGAAGCTTTCTTT	CAAEGYTEAFF
few	NA	TRBJ1-3	TRBV6-1	TGTGCCAGCAGCCGGGACACCATATATTTT	CASSRDTIYF
once	TRBD1	TRBJ2-1	TRBV7-9	TGTTCCAGCAGCTTAGGGTTCTCCGGGACAGGGGCCTACAATGAGCAGTTCTTC	CSSSLGFSGTGAYNEQFF
NA	NA	TRBJ2-3	TRBV7-9	TGTGCCAGCAGCTTGAGACTTTCCACAGATACGCAGTATTTT	CASSLRLSTDTQYF
NA	TRBD1	TRBJ1-6	TRBV27	TGTGCCAGCAGAGAATTCAGGGGGTCGAATAATTCACCCCTCCACTTT	CASREFRGSNNSPLHF